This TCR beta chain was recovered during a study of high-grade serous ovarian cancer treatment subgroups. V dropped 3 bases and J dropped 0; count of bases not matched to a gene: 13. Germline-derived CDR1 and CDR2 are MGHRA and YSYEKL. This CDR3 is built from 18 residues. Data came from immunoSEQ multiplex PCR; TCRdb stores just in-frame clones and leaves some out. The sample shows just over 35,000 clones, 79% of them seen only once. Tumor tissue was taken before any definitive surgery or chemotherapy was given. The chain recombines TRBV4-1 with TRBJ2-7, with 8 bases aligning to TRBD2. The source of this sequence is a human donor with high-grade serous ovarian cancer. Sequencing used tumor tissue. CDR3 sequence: CASSHPEGGAGGSYEQYF. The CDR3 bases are TGCGCCAGCAGCCACCCGGAAGGAGGGGCGGGAGGCTCCTACGAGCAGTACTTC.